These 28 T cell receptor beta chains came from one sample sequenced in a study of shared clonotypes between healthy human individuals. Sequencing was performed with immunoSEQ multiplex PCR; in TCRdb, only in-frame clones are kept and a portion is missing. In the table there are around 2.1 million clones, around 93% of which are singletons. CD8 cells regarded as naive lacked CD45RO, were positively chosen for CCR7, and omitted terminally differentiated effector memory CD45RA+ cells. Sequences were obtained from naive CD8+ T cells from PBMCs. These receptors all stem from a man between 18 and 35 years old in good health. Some clones in this sample may be carry-over from other donors' samples.

The rearrangement links TRBV29-1 to TRBJ2-7; possibly TRBD2 for D (7 bases). This CDR3 is built from 16 residues. Looked up from germline, CDR1 is SQVTM and CDR2 is ANQGSEA. V lost 6 bases and J lost 2, with 23 bases in between. The DNA of the CDR3 is TGCAGCGTCTCGGGGGGCCTAGCGGAGGGCACCTACGAGCAGTACTTC. Its translation: CSVSGGLAEGTYEQYF.

This chain connects TRBV19 to TRBJ2-7; D might be TRBD1 (6 bases). Trimming took off 6 bases at V and 2 bases at J, with 14 bases between the two ends. In germline, CDR1 is LNHDA, CDR2 SQIVND (reference sequence). This CDR3 spans 14 amino acids. The CDR3 coding sequence is TGTGCCAGTAGCGAAAGGACAGTTACCTACGAGCAGTACTTC. Amino acids: CASSERTVTYEQYF. Using reference TRBV19 and TRBJ2-7 for the parts outside the CDR3, the full variable domain is DGGITQSPKYLFRKEGQNVTLSCEQNLNHDAMYWYRQDPGQGLRLIYYSQIVNDFQKGDIAEGYSVSREKKESFPLTVTSAQKNPTAFYLCASSERTVTYEQYFGPGTRLTVT.

Here the CDR3 DNA reads TGTGCCAGCAGCCCAACAGGGGCGGGCACCGGGGAGCTGTTTTTT. This translates into CASSPTGAGTGELFF. This chain connects TRBV9 to TRBJ2-2; 7 positions match TRBD1. This CDR3 comprises 15 residues. The V gene's germline CDR1 is SGDLS and CDR2 YYNGEE. The V segment lost 4 bases and the J segment 4 bases; nucleotides outside the gene matches: 7.

As regards this clone: Within the sample, other DNA sequences also encode this same CDR3. The chain links TRBV27 to TRBJ2-7; 7 positions match TRBD1. The CDR3 runs 14 residues. From germline, CDR1 is MNHEY and CDR2 SMNVEV (reference sequence). Trimming cost V 4 bases and J 4 bases; bases outside gene matches: 7. The DNA for the CDR3 is TGTGCCAGCAGTTCTCGGGACAGCCCTTACGAGCAGTACTTC. This sequence encodes CASSSRDSPYEQYF.

This clone was seen just once. The chain employs TRBV5-6 and TRBJ2-1; 7 positions agree with TRBD2. Trimming cost V 0 bases and J 4 bases; bases outside gene matches: 4. There are 15 residues in the CDR3. CDR1 and CDR2 (germline): SGHDT, YYEEEE. CDR3 sequence reads: CASSLGPAGYNEQFF. DNA of the CDR3: TGTGCCAGCAGCTTGGGTCCAGCGGGATACAATGAGCAGTTCTTC.

Regarding this clone: Different DNA sequences within this sample yield the same CDR3. This chain uses TRBV27 with TRBJ1-5; the D gene is possibly TRBD1 (5 bases). The CDR3 has 14 residues. With 6 bases removed from V and 1 base from J, the gap between germline ends came to 10 bases. Germline values: CDR1 MNHEY, CDR2 SMNVEV (reference sequence). The CDR3 DNA sequence: TGTGCCAGCAGCCTAGGGGCGAGCAATCAGCCCCAGCATTTT. Its protein is CASSLGASNQPQHF.

The genes are TRBV14 and TRBJ2-7; D is unclear. This CDR3 has 15 residues. Germline CDR1 is SGHDN and CDR2 is FVKESK. Trimming took 1 base from V and 0 from J, leaving 10 bases between them. CDR3 nucleotides: TGTGCCAGCAGCCAAGCTACTTACCCCTCCTACGAGCAGTACTTC. Its translation is CASSQATYPSYEQYF.

The V gene is TRBV27, the J gene TRBJ2-7; TRBD2 aligns across 8 bases. The CDR3 loop spans 14 amino acids. Germline loops: CDR1 MNHEY, CDR2 SMNVEV (reference sequence). The J segment lost 2 bases and the V segment lost 4 bases, leaving 4 bases of the junction unmatched. The CDR3 here is CASSWRGAAYEQYF. The CDR3 DNA sequence: TGTGCCAGCAGTTGGCGGGGGGCAGCCTACGAGCAGTACTTC.

For the CDR3, the DNA is TGTGCCAGCCGAGAGGGAGTGAACACTGAAGCTTTCTTT. Encoded protein: CASREGVNTEAFF. This rearrangement joins TRBV27 to TRBJ1-1; unclear D gene. The CDR3 is made up of 13 amino acids. CDR1 and CDR2 from the germline V gene are MNHEY and SMNVEV (reference sequence). V lost 8 bases and J lost 0, with 10 bases in between.

The V gene is TRBV9, the J gene TRBJ2-3; maybe TRBD2 (6 bases). Germline V gene data show CDR1 as SGDLS and CDR2 as YYNGEE. This CDR3 comprises 14 residues. Deletions cut 5 bases from V and 1 base from J, with 11 bases between. CDR3 loop: CASRGGSGTDTQYF. CDR3 nucleotide sequence: TGTGCCAGCAGGGGGGGTAGCGGCACAGATACGCAGTATTTT. Together with reference TRBV9 and TRBJ2-3, the CDR3 gives the full variable domain: DSGVTQTPKHLITATGQRVTLRCSPRSGDLSVYWYQQSLDQGLQFLIQYYNGEERAKGNILERFSAQQFPDLHSELNLSSLELGDSALYFCASRGGSGTDTQYFGPGTRLTVL.

This clone was picked up one time. The rearrangement joins TRBV5-6 to TRBJ2-7; TRBD2 agrees at 9 bases. Germline CDR1 and CDR2: SGHDT and YYEEEE. V gave up 4 bases and J gave up 2 bases; unmatched junction bases: 7. This CDR3 has 15 amino acids. The CDR3: CASSLGLASTYEQYF. DNA of the CDR3: TGTGCCAGCAGCCTTGGACTAGCGTCTACCTACGAGCAGTACTTC.

The J gene is TRBJ1-3, the V gene TRBV7-9; perhaps TRBD1 as D (5 bases). Looked up from germline, CDR1 is SEHNR and CDR2 is FQNEAQ (reference sequence). V was cut by 1 base and J by 0 bases, with 13 bases left in between. The CDR3 spans 17 residues. The CDR3 spells CASSLVWGMHSGNTIYF. The CDR3 DNA reads TGTGCCAGCAGCTTAGTTTGGGGGATGCACTCTGGAAACACCATATATTTT.

The CDR3 sequence is CASSLSSGSNTDTQYF. Here the CDR3 DNA reads TGTGCCAGCAGCTTGAGTAGCGGGAGCAACACAGATACGCAGTATTTT. The chain combines TRBV5-4 with TRBJ2-3; TRBD2 agrees at 9 bases. The CDR3 spans 16 residues. The trim removed 1 base at V and 2 bases at J, leaving 5 bases unmatched. Germline loops: CDR1 SGHNT, CDR2 YYREEE (reference sequence).

The chain employs TRBV7-7 and TRBJ1-2; the D gene is possibly TRBD1 (5 bases). The V gene's germline CDR1 is SSHAT and CDR2 FNYEAQ (reference sequence). The CDR3 spans 16 residues. Trimming removed 0 bases at V and 1 base at J, with 12 bases between. The CDR3 DNA reads TGTGCCAGCAGCTTAGCGCGCACAGGCTTTAACTATGGCTACACCTTC. It codes for CASSLARTGFNYGYTF.

This chain joins TRBV7-9 and TRBJ1-2; a possible D gene is TRBD1 (5 bases). CDR3 size: 13 residues. The V end was cut by 3 bases, the J end by 8 bases, with 13 bases between. Germline assignment: CDR1 SEHNR and CDR2 FQNEAQ (reference sequence). CDR3 in amino acids: CASSLGPGRGYTF. Here the CDR3 DNA reads TGTGCCAGCAGCTTGGGACCAGGGAGGGGCTACACCTTC.

The V call is TRBV7-9, the J call TRBJ1-3; a weak D match, TRBD1 (6 bases). The CDR3 consists of 17 residues. The V end lost 5 bases, the J end lost 0 bases, and 17 bases lay between the germline ends. Per the germline V gene, CDR1 is SEHNR and CDR2 is FQNEAQ (reference sequence). This chain's CDR3 is CASSPEGGGISGNTIYF. The DNA of the CDR3 is TGTGCCAGCAGCCCCGAGGGAGGGGGGATCTCTGGAAACACCATATATTTT.

CDR3 loop: CASTEDRYEQYF. The CDR3 bases are TGTGCCAGCACGGAGGACAGGTACGAGCAGTACTTC. The chain has TRBV28 and TRBJ2-7; TRBD1 matches 7 bases. After removal of 7 bases from V and 4 bases from J, the junction contained 4 bases not matched to a gene. Germline CDR1 reads MDHEN; CDR2 reads SYDVKM. CDR3 length: 12 residues.

The chain uses TRBV10-3 and TRBJ2-1, with no clear D. The CDR3 extends over 15 amino acids. Trimming removed 0 bases from V and 2 bases from J, with 8 bases in between. Germline lookup yields CDR1 ENHRY and CDR2 SYGVKD. The CDR3 DNA reads as TGTGCCATCAGTGAGTCCACGGTACCCTACAATGAGCAGTTCTTC. This encodes CAISESTVPYNEQFF.

Note on this clone: Other DNA variants within this sample encode the same CDR3. The chain recombines TRBV7-2 with TRBJ2-2; D remains unclear. CDR1 SGHTA and CDR2 FQGNSA come from the germline V gene. V lost 1 base and J lost 5, with 5 bases in between. This CDR3 has 13 residues. CDR3 in DNA: TGTGCCAGCAGCTTAGGGCGGACCGGGGAGCTGTTTTTT. Amino acids: CASSLGRTGELFF.

The gene calls are TRBV6-5 and TRBJ1-2; a weak D match, TRBD1 (6 bases). This CDR3 region has 14 residues. V lost 2 bases to trimming and J lost 2 bases, with 9 bases between them. Germline assignment: CDR1 MNHEY and CDR2 SVGAGI. The CDR3 loop reads CASSYGGPNYGYTF. CDR3 sequence (DNA): TGTGCCAGCAGTTACGGGGGGCCGAACTATGGCTACACCTTC.

The chain combines TRBV30 with TRBJ2-7, with D unclear. Looked up from germline, CDR1 is GTSNPN and CDR2 is SVGIG (reference sequence). Trimming stripped 1 base from V and 0 bases from J, with 13 bases between. The CDR3 is 15 amino acids. CDR3 nucleotide sequence: TGTGCCTGGAGTGCAATCGACGTCCGCTCCTACGAGCAGTACTTC. Its translation is CAWSAIDVRSYEQYF.

This clone was detected only once. V and J are TRBV7-9 and TRBJ2-7; no firm D call. The CDR3 consists of 14 residues. The germline gives CDR1 SEHNR, CDR2 FQNEAQ (reference sequence). V lost 2 bases and J lost 2, with 10 bases in between. The CDR3 loop reads CASSLYLPPYEQYF. CDR3 nucleotides: TGTGCCAGCAGCTTATATCTACCTCCCTACGAGCAGTACTTC.

The rearrangement links TRBV6-5 to TRBJ2-4, with no clear D. V lost 7 bases to trimming and J lost 7 bases, with 17 bases between them. Germline V gene lookup returns CDR1 MNHEY and CDR2 SVGAGI. The length of the CDR3 is 14 residues. The CDR3 is CASKSPPEGNIQYF. The CDR3 bases are TGTGCCAGCAAATCCCCGCCAGAAGGGAACATTCAGTACTTC.

The chain carries TRBV30 and TRBJ1-4; D unresolved. Germline V lookup: CDR1 GTSNPN, CDR2 SVGIG (reference sequence). Trimming shortened V by 1 base and J by 0 bases, and 6 bases separated the two germline ends. This CDR3 is built from 14 residues. The CDR3 region has the DNA TGTGCCTGGAGTGCGCTATCAACTAATGAAAAACTGTTTTTT. Translation gives CAWSALSTNEKLFF.

The chain has TRBV19 and TRBJ2-2; maybe TRBD1 (6 bases). Looked up from germline, CDR1 is LNHDA and CDR2 is SQIVND (reference sequence). Trimming took 9 bases from V and 8 from J, leaving 28 bases between them. This CDR3 comprises 17 residues. The CDR3 protein is CASRGVTGWKLEGELFF. The CDR3 region has the DNA TGTGCCAGCCGAGGGGTTACAGGGTGGAAATTGGAAGGGGAGCTGTTTTTT.

This clone was detected only once. This chain connects TRBV14 to TRBJ2-2; TRBD2 matches at 11 bases. This CDR3 comprises 17 residues. The trim removed 4 bases at V and 6 bases at J, leaving 10 bases unmatched. Germline V gene sequence: CDR1 SGHDN, CDR2 FVKESK. The CDR3 reads CASSPYLAGGPAGELFF. DNA for the CDR3: TGTGCCAGCAGCCCCTACTTAGCGGGAGGGCCGGCCGGGGAGCTGTTTTTT.

The genes are TRBV6-5 and TRBJ2-5, with 9 nucleotides matching TRBD1. Losses at the gene ends were 6 bases for V and 5 bases for J; bases not matched to a gene: 10. Germline V CDR1 and CDR2: MNHEY, SVGAGI. The CDR3 runs to 15 residues. CDR3 amino acids: CASSPHRGQGETQYF. In DNA form, the CDR3 reads TGTGCCAGCAGCCCCCACAGGGGGCAGGGGGAGACCCAGTACTTC.

This clone appeared a single time. The CDR3 bases are TGCGCCAGCAGCCAAGAAGGGGTCACCGTGGATACGCAGTATTTT. Encoded protein: CASSQEGVTVDTQYF. This sequence joins TRBV4-3 and TRBJ2-3, with D perhaps matching TRBD1 (5 bases). V dropped 0 bases and J dropped 6 bases, with 13 bases sitting between them. This CDR3 is built from 15 residues. Germline V gives CDR1 LGHNA, CDR2 YSLEER.